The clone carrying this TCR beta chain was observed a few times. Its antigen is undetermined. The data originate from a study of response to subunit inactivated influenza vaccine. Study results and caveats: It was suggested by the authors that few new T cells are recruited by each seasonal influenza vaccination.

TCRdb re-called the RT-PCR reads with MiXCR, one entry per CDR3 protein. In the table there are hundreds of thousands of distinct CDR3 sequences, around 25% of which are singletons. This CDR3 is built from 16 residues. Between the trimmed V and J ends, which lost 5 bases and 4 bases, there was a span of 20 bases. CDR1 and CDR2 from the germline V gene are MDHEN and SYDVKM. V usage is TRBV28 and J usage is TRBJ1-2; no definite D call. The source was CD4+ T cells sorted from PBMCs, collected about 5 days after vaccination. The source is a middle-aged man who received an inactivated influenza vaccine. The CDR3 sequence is CASSALRATGTYGYTF. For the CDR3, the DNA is TGTGCCAGCAGTGCCCTCCGGGCCACGGGAACCTATGGCTACACCTTC.